The rows below give T cell receptor beta chains drawn from one sample of a study of response to subunit inactivated influenza vaccine. TCRdb itself ran the RT-PCR reads through MiXCR, one entry per CDR3 protein. The table records about 570,000 distinct CDR3 sequences, approximately 10% of them present only once. The same sample was also used in a study of T cells expressing NK-cell markers.

Material: PBMCs from blood, obtained on the day of vaccination. These receptors all come from a man aged 50 to 60 who received an inactivated influenza vaccine. The CDR3 runs from the conserved cysteine through the conserved F or W. A D gene is named only where the DNA matches it firmly. The listing skips clone size in some rows; elsewhere it reads once, few, many or a size class.

>TRBV28|-|-|TRBJ2-6
CASSLWGLRGGANVLTF
TGTGCCAGCAGTTTGTGGGGCCTCAGAGGTGGGGCCAACGTCCTGACTTTC
>TRBV3-1|-|many|TRBJ2-5
CASTRGEGRETQYF
TGTGCCAGCACACGCGGAGAGGGGCGAGAGACCCAGTACTTC
>TRBV20-1|-|many|TRBJ2-5
CSARPGVETQYF
TGCAGTGCCAGACCAGGGGTCGAGACCCAGTACTTC
>TRBV7-9|-|-|TRBJ1-2
CASSLGGDNYGYTF
TGTGCCAGCAGCTTAGGAGGCGACAACTATGGCTACACCTTC
>TRBV11-2|-|many|TRBJ2-1
CASSLDGGSSYNEQFF
TGTGCTAGCAGCTTAGATGGTGGGAGCTCCTACAATGAGCAGTTCTTC
>TRBV4-3|-|-|TRBJ1-2
CASSPKSYYGYTF
TGCGCCAGCAGCCCAAAGTCCTACTATGGCTACACCTTC
>TRBV7-9|-|few|TRBJ2-3
CASTPLGPTTDTQYF
TGTGCCAGCACCCCCCTTGGGCCGACCACAGATACGCAGTATTTT
>TRBV20-1|TRBD1|few|TRBJ1-2
CSALDRASYGYTF
TGCAGTGCTCTGGACAGGGCGAGCTATGGCTACACCTTC
>TRBV3-1|TRBD1|-|TRBJ1-2
CASSQERRTGRGGYTF
TGTGCCAGCAGCCAAGAGAGAAGGACAGGGCGCGGAGGCTACACCTTC
>TRBV5-1|-|-|TRBJ2-3
CASSLLGGPGTDTQYF
TGCGCCAGCAGCTTGTTGGGGGGGCCCGGCACAGATACGCAGTATTTT
>TRBV3-1|-|-|TRBJ2-3
CASSQGLTQYF
TGTGCCAGCAGCCAGGGCCTTACGCAGTATTTT
>TRBV5-1|-|few|TRBJ2-4
CASSNDRLIAKNIQYF
TGCGCCAGCAGCAACGACAGGTTAATAGCCAAAAACATTCAGTACTTC
>TRBV5-1|-|few|TRBJ2-3
CASSTGLTDTQYF
TGCGCCAGCAGCACGGGACTCACAGATACGCAGTATTTT
>TRBV12-3/TRBV12-4|-|-|TRBJ1-2
CASSEIPTGPYGYTF
TGTGCCAGCAGTGAAATTCCGACAGGCCCCTATGGCTACACCTTC
>TRBV29-1|TRBD1|-|TRBJ1-4
CSVGEGQGAREKLFF
TGCAGCGTTGGAGAGGGACAGGGGGCGCGGGAAAAACTGTTTTTT
>TRBV29-1|TRBD1|few|TRBJ1-2
CSVERDRGHGYTF
TGCAGCGTTGAAAGAGACAGGGGGCATGGCTACACCTTC
>TRBV7-2|TRBD1|few|TRBJ2-5
CASSYTGTAQETQYF
TGTGCCAGCAGCTATACCGGGACAGCTCAAGAGACCCAGTACTTC
>TRBV9|-|-|TRBJ2-1
CASSVEVSNDSQFF
TGTGCCAGCAGCGTAGAGGTATCCAACGATTCACAGTTCTTC
>TRBV15|-|few|TRBJ2-1
CATSRAATGEQFF
TGTGCCACCAGCAGAGCTGCTACTGGCGAGCAGTTCTTC
>TRBV4-2|-|many|TRBJ1-2
CASSQDEGSKNYGYTF
TGTGCCAGCAGCCAAGACGAGGGATCAAAAAACTATGGCTACACCTTC
>TRBV20-1|-|many|TRBJ1-3
CSARDHETPGNTIYF
TGCAGTGCTAGAGATCATGAGACTCCCGGAAACACCATATATTTT
>TRBV12-3/TRBV12-4|-|few|TRBJ1-6
CASSPGRKSPLHF
TGTGCCAGCAGTCCGGGACGTAAATCACCCCTCCACTTT
>TRBV6-1|TRBD1|few|TRBJ2-2
CASRRTGKTGELFF
TGTGCCAGCAGAAGGACAGGGAAGACCGGGGAGCTGTTTTTT
>TRBV28|-|-|TRBJ1-2
CASFTLNYGYTF
TGTGCCAGCTTTACCCTTAACTATGGCTACACCTTC
>TRBV7-2|TRBD2|few|TRBJ2-7
CASSLSTSGRAFEQYF
TGTGCCAGCAGCTTATCGACTAGCGGGAGGGCCTTTGAGCAGTACTTC
>TRBV6-2/TRBV6-3|-|-|TRBJ1-4
CASSSPSRWGEKLFF
TGTGCCAGCAGTTCCCCTTCGCGGTGGGGTGAAAAACTGTTTTTT
>TRBV7-9|-|-|TRBJ2-1
CASSSLGVGQEQFF
TGTGCCAGCAGCTCATTAGGGGTCGGGCAGGAGCAGTTCTTC
>TRBV4-1|-|few|TRBJ2-1
CASSQDGGGSQFF
TGCGCCAGCAGCCAAGATGGAGGAGGGTCTCAGTTCTTC
>TRBV7-2|-|-|TRBJ2-3
CASSLRLHTQYF
TGTGCCAGCAGCTTAAGGCTACATACGCAGTATTTT
>TRBV3-1|TRBD1|many|TRBJ2-1
CASSFGQGNEQFF
TGTGCCAGCAGCTTCGGACAGGGGAATGAGCAGTTCTTC
>TRBV20-1|TRBD2|-|TRBJ2-1
CSAASGGDYNEQFF
TGCAGTGCGGCTAGCGGGGGGGATTACAATGAGCAGTTCTTC
>TRBV4-1|TRBD2|-|TRBJ2-5
CASSSWTRETQYF
TGCGCCAGCAGCTCCTGGACTAGAGAGACCCAGTACTTC
>TRBV9|-|-|TRBJ2-1
CASSVGQGPPGGQFF
TGTGCCAGCAGCGTAGGTCAGGGACCACCCGGGGGGCAGTTCTTC
>TRBV20-1|-|few|TRBJ1-1
CSARSGSLNTEAFF
TGCAGTGCTAGAAGCGGGTCCTTGAACACTGAAGCTTTCTTT
>TRBV5-8|-|-|TRBJ2-1
CASSFVSARQFF
TGTGCCAGCAGCTTCGTTTCGGCCCGGCAGTTCTTC
>TRBV15|-|-|TRBJ2-1
CATSSTRSGQYNEQFF
TGTGCCACCAGCAGCACTCGATCTGGACAGTACAATGAGCAGTTCTTC
>TRBV12-3/TRBV12-4|TRBD2|few|TRBJ2-5
CASGRGAGETQYF
TGTGCCAGTGGGCGGGGGGCCGGGGAGACCCAGTACTTC
>TRBV7-8|-|once|TRBJ2-1
CASSRKKGTDGNEQFF
TGTGCCAGCAGCCGAAAAAAAGGGACGGACGGGAATGAGCAGTTCTTC
>TRBV6-5|-|few|TRBJ2-7
CAVRASAYEQYF
TGTGCCGTTAGGGCGTCGGCCTACGAGCAGTACTTC
>TRBV6-2/TRBV6-3|-|many|TRBJ2-7
CASSYSGTYEQYF
TGTGCCAGCAGTTACTCCGGGACCTACGAGCAGTACTTC
>TRBV4-3|-|-|TRBJ1-5
CASSQAMTLPQHF
TGCGCCAGCAGCCAAGCTATGACTCTGCCCCAGCATTTT
>TRBV11-1|TRBD1|-|TRBJ2-1
CASSRPTGEGYNEQFF
TGTGCCAGCAGCCGCCCGACAGGGGAAGGGTACAATGAGCAGTTCTTC
>TRBV5-1|TRBD1|-|TRBJ2-1
CASSEGQAEQFF
TGCGCCAGCAGCGAGGGACAGGCGGAGCAGTTCTTC
>TRBV6-2/TRBV6-3|-|-|TRBJ1-1
CASSYLWSTEAFF
TGTGCCAGCAGTTACTTGTGGAGCACTGAAGCTTTCTTT
>TRBV3-1|-|-|TRBJ2-1
CASSPDYRSYNEQFF
TGTGCCAGCAGCCCCGACTATAGATCCTACAATGAGCAGTTCTTC
>TRBV10-3|-|many|TRBJ1-2
CAISDIGGYTF
TGTGCCATCAGTGATATCGGAGGCTACACCTTC
>TRBV9|TRBD2|few|TRBJ2-1
CASSPLSGRWLNEQFF
TGTGCCAGCAGCCCTCTAAGCGGGAGGTGGTTAAATGAGCAGTTCTTC
>TRBV4-3|TRBD2|few|TRBJ2-7
CASSPQREKYHEQYF
TGCGCCAGCAGCCCCCAGCGGGAGAAGTACCACGAGCAGTACTTC
>TRBV6-1|-|-|TRBJ1-3
CASSEGTSGNTIYF
TGTGCCAGCAGTGAAGGCACCTCTGGCAACACCATATATTTT
>TRBV12-3/TRBV12-4|-|few|TRBJ2-7
CASSHDRNGAYEQYF
TGTGCCAGCAGTCACGACAGGAATGGGGCCTACGAGCAGTACTTC
>TRBV27|-|many|TRBJ2-7
CASSLKGGYEQYF
TGTGCCAGCAGTTTAAAAGGCGGCTACGAGCAGTACTTC